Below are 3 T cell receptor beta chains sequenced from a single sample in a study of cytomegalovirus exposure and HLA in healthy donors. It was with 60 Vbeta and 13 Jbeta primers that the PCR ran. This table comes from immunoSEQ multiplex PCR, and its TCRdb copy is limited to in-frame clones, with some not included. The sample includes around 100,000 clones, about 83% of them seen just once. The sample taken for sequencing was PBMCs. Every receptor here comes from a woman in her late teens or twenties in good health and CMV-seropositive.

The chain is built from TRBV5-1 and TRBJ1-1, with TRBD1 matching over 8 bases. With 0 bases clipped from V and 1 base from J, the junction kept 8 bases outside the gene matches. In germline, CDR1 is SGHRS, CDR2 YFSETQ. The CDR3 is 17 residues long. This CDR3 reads CASSLVFRGPTNTEAFF. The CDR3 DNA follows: TGCGCCAGCAGCTTGGTTTTCAGGGGGCCCACGAACACTGAAGCTTTCTTT.

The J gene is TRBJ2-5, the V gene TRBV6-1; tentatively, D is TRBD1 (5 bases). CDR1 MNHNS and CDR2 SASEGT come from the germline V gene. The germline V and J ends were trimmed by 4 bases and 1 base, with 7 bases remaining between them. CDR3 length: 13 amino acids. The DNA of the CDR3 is TGTGCCAGCAGTGGACAGATCCAAGAGACCCAGTACTTC. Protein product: CASSGQIQETQYF.

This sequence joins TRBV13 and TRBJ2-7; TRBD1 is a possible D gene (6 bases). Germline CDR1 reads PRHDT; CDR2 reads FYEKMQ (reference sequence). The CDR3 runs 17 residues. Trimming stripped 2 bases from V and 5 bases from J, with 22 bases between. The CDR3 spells CASSLSGRDTPYHEQYF. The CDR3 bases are TGTGCCAGCAGCTTATCAGGCAGGGACACACCTTACCACGAGCAGTACTTC.